These 20 T cell receptor beta chains were all obtained from the same sample, sequenced in a study of cytomegalovirus exposure and HLA in healthy donors. The PCR was carried out with 60 Vbeta primers and 13 Jbeta primers. Sequenced by immunoSEQ multiplex PCR; TCRdb stores in-frame clones only, minus some. The sample lists more than 140,000 clones; roughly four fifths were seen once. Sequencing was done on a sample of PBMCs. The receptors derive from a man aged 18 to 30 in good health and CMV-seropositive.

The chain has TRBV19 and TRBJ2-7, with 9 bases aligning to TRBD1. Looked up from germline, CDR1 is LNHDA and CDR2 is SQIVND (reference sequence). CDR3 length equals 14 residues. V lost 4 bases, J lost 5 bases, and 6 bases stayed unmatched. In nucleotides, the CDR3 is TGTGCCAGTAGTACGGTTACAGGGGGCAACGAGCAGTACTTC. Protein product: CASSTVTGGNEQYF.

The V call is TRBV28, the J call TRBJ2-2; 10 bases agree with TRBD2. Trimming cost V 3 bases and J 5 bases; bases outside gene matches: 9. The CDR3 is made up of 17 amino acids. Germline CDR1 MDHEN, CDR2 SYDVKM. The CDR3 spells CASSFLRLAGDTGELFF. The CDR3 DNA sequence: TGTGCCAGCAGTTTTCTCCGGCTAGCGGGAGATACCGGGGAGCTGTTTTTT.

This chain links TRBV4-1 with TRBJ2-2, with a weak D call TRBD1 (6 bases). The germline V gene encodes CDR1 MGHRA and CDR2 YSYEKL. The CDR3 is 13 amino acids. V was trimmed by 7 bases and J by 2 bases, leaving 8 bases between them. The CDR3: CASMGANTGELFF. The CDR3 region has the DNA TGCGCCAGCATGGGGGCTAACACCGGGGAGCTGTTTTTT.

The rearrangement joins TRBV5-1 to TRBJ2-7; 11 nucleotides match TRBD1. Germline V gives CDR1 SGHRS, CDR2 YFSETQ. This CDR3 region has 15 residues. V lost 4 bases to trimming and J lost 5 bases; unmatched junction nucleotides: 8. CDR3 loop: CASSLGRTGGDEQYF. The CDR3 coding sequence is TGCGCCAGCAGCCTGGGTCGGACAGGGGGCGACGAGCAGTACTTC.

The CDR3 loop reads CASSSLRGRVETFF. The CDR3 DNA follows: TGTGCCAGCAGCTCACTAAGGGGTAGGGTCGAAACTTTCTTT. V gene TRBV9 combines with J gene TRBJ1-1; the D gene is possibly TRBD1 (5 bases). The CDR3 covers 14 residues. Deletions cut 4 bases from V and 12 bases from J, with 22 bases between. CDR1 and CDR2 (germline): SGDLS, YYNGEE.

V is TRBV5-4 and J is TRBJ2-2, with 9 bases lining up with TRBD2. The CDR3 covers 16 residues. V lost 0 bases and J lost 4; bases outside the gene matches: 4. CDR1 is SGHNT and CDR2 is YYREEE in the germline V gene (reference sequence). DNA of the CDR3: TGTGCCAGCAGCTTGGGCGGGAGGGCCACCACCGGGGAGCTGTTTTTT. This codes for CASSLGGRATTGELFF. The whole variable domain, remainder taken from reference TRBV5-4 and TRBJ2-2, is ETGVTQSPTHLIKTRGQQVTLRCSSQSGHNTVSWYQQALGQGPQFIFQYYREEENGRGNFPPRFSGLQFPNYSSELNVNALELDDSALYLCASSLGGRATTGELFFGEGSRLTVL.

This clone was counted once. The V call is TRBV7-6, the J call TRBJ2-6; 9 nucleotides agree with TRBD1. Germline-derived CDR1 and CDR2 are SGHVS and FNYEAQ. V dropped 4 bases and J dropped 2; count of bases not matched to a gene: 9. The CDR3 extends over 18 amino acids. CDR3 region: CASSSGTGIFAGANVLTF. CDR3 sequence (DNA): TGTGCCAGCAGCTCCGGGACAGGGATTTTCGCTGGGGCCAACGTCCTGACTTTC.

The chain combines TRBV7-9 with TRBJ1-5; TRBD1 matches 10 bases. Per germline, CDR1 SEHNR and CDR2 FQNEAQ (reference sequence). The CDR3 is made up of 15 amino acids. The J segment lost 2 bases and the V segment lost 6 bases, leaving 4 bases of the junction unmatched. CDR3 amino acids: CASSYGQGGNQPQHF. The CDR3 nucleotides read TGTGCCAGCAGTTATGGACAGGGGGGCAATCAGCCCCAGCATTTT.

As to this clone: This sample also contains other DNA sequences that code for the same CDR3. The chain has TRBV28 and TRBJ2-7; D might be TRBD1 (6 bases). Trimming removed 5 bases at V and 1 base at J, with 12 bases between. The CDR3 is made up of 14 amino acids. Germline V gene sequence: CDR1 MDHEN, CDR2 SYDVKM. In DNA, the CDR3 is TGTGCCAGCAGTCCCCGGGACACTTCCTACGAGCAGTACTTC. Its protein is CASSPRDTSYEQYF.

This sequence joins TRBV7-3 and TRBJ2-1; 12 bases fit TRBD2. The germline gives CDR1 SGHTA, CDR2 FQGTGA. The trim removed 6 bases at V and 5 bases at J, leaving 5 bases unmatched. The CDR3 runs 15 residues. CDR3 residues: CASRLAGGRNNEQFF. In DNA, the CDR3 is TGTGCCAGCAGACTAGCGGGAGGAAGAAACAATGAGCAGTTCTTC.

J is TRBJ1-5 and V is TRBV6-1; D gene unclear. Between the trimmed V and J ends, which lost 3 bases and 1 base, there was a span of 10 bases. Germline CDR1 MNHNS, CDR2 SASEGT. This CDR3 region has 15 residues. CDR3 nucleotide sequence: TGTGCCAGCAGTGATTTGCCGGTGAGCAATCAGCCCCAGCATTTT. This translates into CASSDLPVSNQPQHF.

The chain couples TRBV28 to TRBJ2-7; 9 bases map to TRBD2. Germline trimming cut 5 bases from V and 10 bases from J; bases unmatched to any gene: 9. Looked up from germline, CDR1 is MDHEN and CDR2 is SYDVKM. This CDR3 has 13 amino acids. In DNA, the CDR3 is TGTGCCAGCAGTCCGGGCGGGGGGGAGGAACAGTACTTC. Amino acids: CASSPGGGEEQYF.

Regarding this clone: At one boundary the junction diverges from the germline segment, which might be a read error. The chain is built from TRBV27 and TRBJ2-7; 7 positions agree with TRBD1. The CDR3 has 14 residues. Per the germline V gene, CDR1 is MNHEY and CDR2 is SMNVEV (reference sequence). Here the CDR3 reads CASSFWDSTYGQYF. The DNA for the CDR3 is TGTGCCAGCAGTTTTTGGGACAGCACTTACGGGCAGTACTTC.

This rearrangement joins TRBV27 to TRBJ1-1, with TRBD1 matching 9 bases. CDR3 length equals 13 residues. CDR1 MNHEY and CDR2 SMNVEV come from the germline V gene (reference sequence). J was trimmed by 10 bases and V by 3 bases; bases with no gene match: 6. The CDR3 sequence is CASSFEAGQGAFF. Here the CDR3 DNA reads TGTGCCAGCAGTTTCGAAGCGGGACAGGGAGCTTTCTTT.

The genes are TRBV5-1 and TRBJ2-7; 12 nucleotides line up with TRBD2. The V segment lost 0 bases and the J segment 4 bases; nucleotides outside the gene matches: 5. Germline V gene sequence: CDR1 SGHRS, CDR2 YFSETQ. The CDR3 runs 16 residues. The CDR3 coding sequence is TGCGCCAGCAGCTTGGCCGCTAGCGGGGGGGCGTACGAGCAGTACTTC. This encodes CASSLAASGGAYEQYF.

This clone was counted only a few times. V usage is TRBV6-6 and J usage is TRBJ1-1, with 9 bases matching TRBD1. CDR1 is MNHNY and CDR2 is SVGAGI in the germline V gene (reference sequence). CDR3 length equals 13 residues. The junction had 4 bases not matched to a gene; V was cut back by 7 bases and J by 4 bases. In DNA form, the CDR3 reads TGTGCCAGCACCCGGACAGGGGCCACTGAAGCTTTCTTT. As protein: CASTRTGATEAFF.

The rearrangement links TRBV29-1 to TRBJ2-7; TRBD2 matches 8 bases. Germline CDR1 is SQVTM and CDR2 is ANQGSEA. There are 13 residues in the CDR3. The V segment lost 6 bases and the J segment 4 bases; nucleotides outside the gene matches: 8. The CDR3 reads CSVPGLGWYEQYF. The CDR3 nucleotides are TGCAGCGTCCCGGGACTAGGCTGGTACGAGCAGTACTTC.

In the case of this clone: This sample also contains other DNA sequences that code for the same CDR3. The chain uses TRBV18 and TRBJ2-5; D possibly corresponds to TRBD1 (6 bases). Germline values: CDR1 KGHSH, CDR2 LQKENI. There are 13 residues in the CDR3. Trimming took 3 bases from V and 2 from J, leaving 7 bases between them. DNA of the CDR3: TGTGCCAGCTCACCCGGACAGCAAGAGACCCAGTACTTC. This codes for CASSPGQQETQYF.

V usage is TRBV9 and J usage is TRBJ2-3; D might be TRBD1 (6 bases). Deletions cut 3 bases from V and 1 base from J, with 12 bases between. Germline-derived CDR1 and CDR2 are SGDLS and YYNGEE. The CDR3 is 15 residues long. CDR3 loop: CASSGSGHRTDTQYF. For the CDR3, the DNA is TGTGCCAGCAGCGGTTCGGGACACCGCACAGATACGCAGTATTTT.

The V call is TRBV29-1, the J call TRBJ1-1; 7 nucleotides align to TRBD1. The CDR3 loop spans 13 amino acids. Germline loops: CDR1 SQVTM, CDR2 ANQGSEA. The V gene end was trimmed by 7 bases and the J gene end by 4 bases; junction bases not matched to a gene: 9. CDR3 residues: CSARQGLGTEAFF. The CDR3 DNA reads TGCAGCGCCCGACAGGGTTTGGGCACTGAAGCTTTCTTT. Complete variable domain (other parts from reference TRBV29-1 and TRBJ1-1): SAVISQKPSRDICQRGTSLTIQCQVDSQVTMMFWYRQQPGQSLTLIATANQGSEATYESGFVIDKFPISRPNLTFSTLTVSNMSPEDSSIYLCSARQGLGTEAFFGQGTRLTVV.